One sample yielded the 9 T cell receptor beta chains listed below, sequenced in a study of beta chain features in type 1 diabetes. Isolated RNA was reverse transcribed in full, so expressed TCRB transcripts were sequenced. Produced via immunoSEQ multiplex PCR; TCRdb's table is partial and in-frame only. The sample lists 300,000 to 450,000 clones, around a fifth seen once, with about 0.044% in the top ten. Sequences were obtained from naive CD4+ T cells from blood. These receptors all stem from a woman in her late teens or twenties in good health.

CDR3 residues: CATSGRGVGTEAFF. As DNA, the CDR3 is TGTGCCACCAGCGGCAGGGGTGTAGGGACTGAAGCTTTCTTT. V is TRBV15 and J is TRBJ1-1; the D gene is possibly TRBD1 (6 bases). Germline values: CDR1 LNHNV, CDR2 YYDKDF (reference sequence). The CDR3 covers 14 residues. The V and J ends lost 5 bases and 5 bases respectively, with 15 bases between them.

This clone was recorded a few times. The gene calls are TRBV4-1 and TRBJ1-2; D is uncertain. CDR3 length: 15 residues. V lost 2 bases and J 4 bases, leaving 14 bases between the germline ends. The germline CDR1 and CDR2 sequences are MGHRA and YSYEKL. For the CDR3, the DNA is TGCGCCAGCAGCCAACCCCGGGGTTCGGGCTATGGCTACACCTTC. As protein: CASSQPRGSGYGYTF.

V usage is TRBV6-1 and J usage is TRBJ1-5, with D possibly being TRBD1 (5 bases). Trimming stripped 2 bases from V and 4 bases from J, with 15 bases between. The CDR3 runs to 16 residues. CDR1 is MNHNS, CDR2 SASEGT, per germline. Here the CDR3 DNA reads TGTGCCAGCAGTGAATACTGGGGCCAGGGAAATCAGCCCCAGCATTTT. Protein: CASSEYWGQGNQPQHF.

This clone was detected a few times. This chain links TRBV29-1 with TRBJ1-1, with D tentatively TRBD1 (6 bases). Germline loops: CDR1 SQVTM, CDR2 ANQGSEA. The length of the CDR3 is 12 residues. Trimming removed 6 bases at V and 7 bases at J, with 15 bases between. The DNA for the CDR3 is TGCAGCGTCTCCTGGGGAGGGGGTGAAGCTTTCTTT. Translated: CSVSWGGGEAFF.

The V gene is TRBV7-3, the J gene TRBJ2-3, with unresolved D. The CDR3 extends over 12 amino acids. Germline V gene data show CDR1 as SGHTA and CDR2 as FQGTGA. The V gene lost 5 bases and the J gene lost 5 bases, with 8 bases spanning the gap. The CDR3 reads CASSNGVDTQYF. The CDR3 DNA sequence: TGTGCCAGCAGCAATGGAGTAGATACGCAGTATTTT.

This clone was recorded once. V is TRBV11-2 and J is TRBJ2-7; unclear D gene. Trimming left V 1 base short and J 6 bases short, with 10 bases between. Germline-derived CDR1 and CDR2 are SGHAT and FQNNGV. This CDR3 contains 13 residues. The CDR3 reads CASSLARYTEQYF. The CDR3 DNA reads as TGTGCCAGCAGCTTAGCCCGATACACCGAGCAGTACTTC.

The V call is TRBV6-5, the J call TRBJ2-7; D remains ambiguous. CDR1 MNHEY and CDR2 SVGAGI come from the germline V gene. The CDR3 has 13 residues. V gave up 0 bases and J gave up 13 bases, with 16 bases separating them. CDR3 sequence: CASSYSNMGTFYF. CDR3 bases: TGTGCCAGCAGTTACTCGAATATGGGCACGTTTTACTTC.

The chain is built from TRBV15 and TRBJ1-2; D is unclear. V lost 5 bases to trimming and J lost 2 bases, with 15 bases between them. Germline CDR1 is LNHNV and CDR2 is YYDKDF (reference sequence). The CDR3 totals 15 residues. In DNA, the CDR3 is TGTGCCACCAGCCAGCTGGGAGGAGCCAACTATGGCTACACCTTC. Amino acids: CATSQLGGANYGYTF.

This clone was observed a handful of times. CDR3 sequence: CASSPTGTTNYEQYF. The CDR3 DNA is TGTGCCAGCTCACCCACCGGGACTACAAACTACGAGCAGTACTTC. The chain joins TRBV18 to TRBJ2-7; 7 bases fit TRBD2. CDR1 is KGHSH and CDR2 is LQKENI in the germline V gene. Losses at the gene ends were 3 bases for V and 3 bases for J; bases not matched to a gene: 8. The CDR3 extends over 15 amino acids.